What follows are 16 T cell receptor beta chains derived from one specimen sequenced in a study of OX40 agonist ivuxolimab in advanced cancers. Profiling relied on immunoSEQ multiplex PCR, and the TCRdb table lists in-frame clones only, not all of them. The repertoire includes 36,000 or so clones, about 81% of them detected once, and over 20% sits in the top ten. The source was CD4+ or CD8+ T cells sorted from blood, collected in a trial of the OX40 agonist ivuxolimab. The receptors here all came from an adult with an advanced solid tumor such as melanoma, head and neck, liver or kidney cancer.

The rearrangement links TRBV27 to TRBJ1-5; maybe TRBD1 (6 bases). The CDR3 loop spans 17 amino acids. Germline CDR1 reads MNHEY; CDR2 reads SMNVEV (reference sequence). Trimming shortened V by 0 bases and J by 0 bases, and 12 bases separated the two germline ends. CDR3 bases: TGTGCCAGCAGTTTATCTTCAGGGGACTATAGCAATCAGCCCCAGCATTTT. It translates to CASSLSSGDYSNQPQHF.

The CDR3 loop reads CASSYLPEGYGYTF. CDR3 sequence (DNA): TGTGCCAGCAGTTACCTGCCGGAGGGGTATGGCTACACCTTC. This chain links TRBV6-6 with TRBJ1-2; D may be TRBD1 (5 bases). V was clipped by 2 bases and J by 5 bases, with 12 bases between them. The V gene's germline CDR1 is MNHNY and CDR2 SVGAGI (reference sequence). CDR3 length equals 14 residues.

The J gene is TRBJ2-7, the V gene TRBV10-3; D is perhaps TRBD1 or TRBD2 (5 bases each). Germline CDR1 reads ENHRY; CDR2 reads SYGVKD. The CDR3 extends over 15 amino acids. V was trimmed by 5 bases and J by 3 bases, leaving 17 bases between them. The CDR3 DNA sequence: TGTGCCATCAGTTCTACCGGGACGGCTCGCTACGAGCAGTACTTC. This gives the protein CAISSTGTARYEQYF.

V usage is TRBV19 and J usage is TRBJ2-3; 8 nucleotides line up with TRBD1. Germline V gene lookup returns CDR1 LNHDA and CDR2 SQIVND (reference sequence). There are 16 residues in the CDR3. Trimming at V came to 4 bases and at J to 1 base, leaving 7 bases not matched to a gene. In nucleotides, the CDR3 is TGTGCCAGTAGTACCGGGACAGGCCTTCGCACAGATACGCAGTATTTT. This encodes CASSTGTGLRTDTQYF.

V usage is TRBV7-6 and J usage is TRBJ1-3, with D perhaps TRBD1 (5 bases). The CDR3 consists of 15 residues. Trimming cost V 2 bases and J 3 bases, with 11 bases left between them. Germline loops: CDR1 SGHVS, CDR2 FNYEAQ. This CDR3 is CASSLIRGFGNTIYF. The CDR3 region has the DNA TGTGCCAGCAGCTTAATTAGGGGTTTTGGAAACACCATATATTTT.

The gene calls are TRBV28 and TRBJ1-4; possible D gene TRBD1, 5 bases. The germline V and J ends were trimmed by 6 bases and 3 bases, with 11 bases remaining between them. CDR3 length: 14 amino acids. The germline V gene has CDR1 MDHEN and CDR2 SYDVKM. The DNA for the CDR3 is TGTGCCAGCAGGGTGGGGCAGCCTAATGAAAAACTGTTTTTT. Translation: CASRVGQPNEKLFF. The full variable domain, in which reference TRBV28 and TRBJ1-4 provide the parts outside the CDR3, is DVKVTQSSRYLVKRTGEKVFLECVQDMDHENMFWYRQDPGLGLRLIYFSYDVKMKEKGDIPEGYSVSREKKERFSLILESASTNQTSMYLCASRVGQPNEKLFFGSGTQLSVL.

The chain couples TRBV30 to TRBJ1-6; maybe TRBD1 (5 bases). The CDR3 covers 15 residues. V gave up 2 bases and J gave up 4 bases, with 12 bases separating them. Germline CDR1 and CDR2: GTSNPN and SVGIG (reference sequence). This chain's CDR3 is CAWSPPGLYNSPLHF. DNA of the CDR3: TGTGCCTGGAGTCCACCGGGACTTTATAATTCACCCCTCCACTTT.

The rearrangement uses TRBV8-2 and TRBJ2-6; TRBD1 is the table's D call, not checked against the DNA. TRBV8-2 is flagged as a pseudogene. This CDR3 comprises 16 residues. The CDR3 spells CGKFTRTQSRANVLTF. CDR3 nucleotides: TGTGGCAAATTCACAAGAACACAAAGTCGGGCCAACGTCCTGACTTTC.

About this clone itself: One end of the junction fails to match germline, which may point to a read error. This sample includes further DNA sequences coding for the same CDR3. The chain links TRBV18 to TRBJ1-1, with D maybe TRBD1 (6 bases). CDR3 length: 15 residues. Germline CDR1 KGHSH, CDR2 LQKENI. This chain's CDR3 is CASSPNLQGNTEAFF. The CDR3 DNA follows: TGCGCCAGCTCTCCCAACCTACAGGGAAACACTGAAGCTTTCTTT.

The V gene is TRBV19, the J gene TRBJ2-5, with 8 bases aligning to TRBD1. Germline trimming cut 3 bases from V and 4 bases from J; bases unmatched to any gene: 7. The CDR3 has 15 residues. The germline V gene has CDR1 LNHDA and CDR2 SQIVND (reference sequence). The CDR3 here is CASSIRPGGPETQYF. The CDR3 bases are TGTGCCAGTAGTATCCGTCCAGGGGGCCCAGAGACCCAGTACTTC.

This sequence joins TRBV9 and TRBJ2-2; 11 bases line up with TRBD2. Germline V gene sequence: CDR1 SGDLS, CDR2 YYNGEE. Unmatched junction bases numbered 1, after V lost 2 bases and J lost 4 bases. The CDR3 contains 15 residues. CDR3 in amino acids: CASSVLAGGTGELFF. As DNA, the CDR3 is TGTGCCAGCAGCGTCCTAGCGGGGGGCACCGGGGAGCTGTTTTTT.

The genes are TRBV19 and TRBJ2-2; D gene uncertain. This CDR3 has 15 amino acids. V gave up 10 bases and J gave up 6 bases, with 21 bases separating them. Germline lookup yields CDR1 LNHDA and CDR2 SQIVND (reference sequence). The CDR3 loop reads CATRTSGVNAGELFF. The CDR3 DNA sequence: TGTGCCACCCGAACGAGTGGGGTAAATGCCGGGGAGCTGTTTTTT.

In its sample, this clone was seen a few times. This sample also contains other DNA sequences that code for the same CDR3. The chain has TRBV18 and TRBJ1-2; the D is unclear. The CDR3 runs 14 residues. With 0 bases removed from V and 4 bases from J, the gap between germline ends came to 9 bases. Germline V gene sequence: CDR1 KGHSH, CDR2 LQKENI. CDR3 sequence (DNA): TGTGCCAGCTCACCACCGGGGAGAGGCTATGGCTACACCTTC. Residues: CASSPPGRGYGYTF.

This clone occurred once. This sequence joins TRBV4-3 and TRBJ2-5; 7 bases line up with TRBD1. Per the germline V gene, CDR1 is LGHNA and CDR2 is YSLEER. Trimming took 4 bases from V and 3 from J; bases not matched to a gene: 5. CDR3 length: 14 residues. CDR3 in amino acids: CASSRYRGKETQYF. Written as DNA, the CDR3 is TGCGCCAGCAGCCGCTACAGGGGAAAAGAGACCCAGTACTTC.

The rearrangement joins TRBV7-3 to TRBJ2-3, with no clear D. CDR1 is SGHTA, CDR2 FQGTGA, per germline. The CDR3 spans 13 residues. V was pared by 4 bases and J by 2 bases, with 7 bases between. The CDR3 spells CASSSIHTDTQYF. The DNA for the CDR3 is TGTGCCAGCAGCTCCATACACACAGATACGCAGTATTTT. The full variable domain, completed using reference TRBV7-3 and TRBJ2-3, is GAGVSQTPSNKVTEKGKYVELRCDPISGHTALYWYRQSLGQGPEFLIYFQGTGAADDSGLPNDRFFAVRPEGSVSTLKIQRTERGDSAVYLCASSSIHTDTQYFGPGTRLTVL.

This chain links TRBV18 with TRBJ1-1; 9 nucleotides match TRBD1. Germline CDR1 KGHSH, CDR2 LQKENI. With V trimmed by 3 bases and J by 2 bases, 10 bases remained unmatched. This CDR3 comprises 17 residues. The CDR3 region has the DNA TGTGCCAGCTCACCCGACAGGGGGGGGCCTTCCAACACTGAAGCTTTCTTT. It encodes CASSPDRGGPSNTEAFF.